Shown below are 18 T cell receptor beta chains from a single sample sequenced in a study of T cells in Graves' hyperthyroidism and ophthalmopathy. Amplification of TCR beta CDR3 regions was performed using RNA transcripts as template. The HTBI primer set served for first-round RT-PCR of the TCR CDR3. TCRdb fed the multiplex PCR reads into MiXCR, producing one record per CDR3 protein. This sample has about 360,000 distinct CDR3 sequences, with about 20% found just once. Source material: blood. Receptors were obtained from a woman younger than 30 with Graves' hyperthyroidism.

This clonotype was seen ten or more times. The V call is TRBV6-1, the J call TRBJ1-2; perhaps TRBD1 as D (5 bases). CDR3 length: 15 residues. Trimming shortened V by 4 bases and J by 4 bases, and 16 bases separated the two germline ends. CDR1 is MNHNS and CDR2 is SASEGT in the germline V gene. Written as DNA, the CDR3 is TGTGCCAGCAGTGGAAGGACGGAGGGGAGCTATGGCTACACCTTC. Translated, it gives CASSGRTEGSYGYTF.

V and J are TRBV20-1 and TRBJ1-2, with 9 nucleotides matching TRBD1. The V segment lost 6 bases and the J segment 6 bases; nucleotides outside the gene matches: 8. This CDR3 contains 13 residues. Per germline, CDR1 DFQATT and CDR2 SNEGSKA (reference sequence). The CDR3 DNA sequence: TGCAGTGCGACCCGGGACAGGGCTGATGGCTACACCTTC. Its translation is CSATRDRADGYTF.

This clonotype was counted many times. The genes are TRBV6-2 or TRBV6-3 and TRBJ1-1, with no clear D. Per germline, CDR1 MNHEY and CDR2 SVGEGT. This CDR3 spans 15 amino acids. Trimming removed 3 bases at V and 1 base at J, with 12 bases between. The CDR3 loop reads CASSYRRSSNTEAFF. The CDR3 DNA is TGTGCCAGCAGTTATAGGAGGTCCTCGAACACTGAAGCTTTCTTT.

The chain joins TRBV12-3 or TRBV12-4 to TRBJ2-7; 8 nucleotides align to TRBD1. The V segment lost 6 bases and the J segment 3 bases; nucleotides outside the gene matches: 7. The CDR3 length is 14 residues. The DNA for the CDR3 is TGTGCCAGCAGACCAGGGGGCTCCCTCTACGAGCAGTACTTC. Its translation: CASRPGGSLYEQYF.

This clonotype was seen repeatedly, ten times or more. V and J are TRBV6-5 and TRBJ2-7, with 7 bases fitting TRBD1. V shed 4 bases and J 3 bases; nucleotides not matched to a gene: 9. The CDR3 spans 15 residues. The V gene's germline CDR1 is MNHEY and CDR2 SVGAGI. The chain's CDR3 is CASSLTGTLFYEQYF. The CDR3 nucleotides are TGTGCCAGCAGTTTGACAGGGACCCTATTCTACGAGCAGTACTTC.

This clonotype has a count of ten or more. The V call is TRBV12-3 or TRBV12-4, the J call TRBJ1-5, with TRBD1 matching 12 bases. This CDR3 spans 17 amino acids. Trimming took 6 bases from V and 1 from J; bases not matched to a gene: 7. In DNA form, the CDR3 reads TGTGCCAGCAGCAAGGGACAGGGGGCGTTGAGCAATCAGCCCCAGCATTTT. As protein: CASSKGQGALSNQPQHF.

This rearrangement joins TRBV18 to TRBJ1-1; D is unresolved. Trimming removed 8 bases at V and 11 bases at J, with 18 bases between. This CDR3 comprises 12 residues. Per germline, CDR1 KGHSH and CDR2 LQKENI. CDR3: CASHPDSLSAFF. The CDR3 bases are TGTGCCAGCCACCCAGACTCGCTTTCGGCTTTCTTT.

This clonotype was recorded a few times. V and J are TRBV7-2 and TRBJ1-2; D not certain. The CDR3 consists of 15 residues. Looked up from germline, CDR1 is SGHTA and CDR2 is FQGNSA. The ends were cut back, 3 bases at V and 3 bases at J, with 14 bases in the middle. The CDR3 DNA follows: TGTGCCAGCAGCTTCGACATAGGAGTTTACTATGGCTACACCTTC. Its translation is CASSFDIGVYYGYTF.

There are many counts of this clonotype. The V and J genes are TRBV27 and TRBJ1-2, with 7 bases identical to TRBD1. V dropped 3 bases and J dropped 4; count of bases not matched to a gene: 2. The CDR3 is made up of 13 amino acids. Germline values: CDR1 MNHEY, CDR2 SMNVEV (reference sequence). CDR3 DNA sequence: TGTGCCAGCAGTTTTGCAGGGGGCTATGGCTACACCTTC. Its protein is CASSFAGGYGYTF.

The chain links TRBV4-2 to TRBJ1-1; 8 bases match TRBD1. Germline values: CDR1 LGHNA, CDR2 YNFKEQ. The CDR3 runs 18 residues. J lost 0 bases, V lost 1 base, and 10 bases had no gene match. The CDR3 spells CASSQGDRSDWMNTEAFF. The DNA of the CDR3 is TGTGCCAGCAGCCAAGGGGACAGGTCGGATTGGATGAACACTGAAGCTTTCTTT.

The chain uses TRBV7-2 and TRBJ2-5, with D perhaps matching TRBD2 (5 bases). V was cut by 7 bases and J by 4 bases, with 10 bases left in between. Germline V CDR1 and CDR2: SGHTA, FQGNSA. The CDR3 spans 12 residues. CDR3 protein: CASTLRGETQYF. For the CDR3, the DNA is TGTGCCAGCACCCTTCGGGGAGAGACCCAGTACTTC.

This clonotype has at least ten counts. This sequence joins TRBV12-3 or TRBV12-4 and TRBJ1-1; D is uncertain. V was shortened by 6 bases and J by 0 bases, with 14 bases between the two germline ends. The CDR3 has 15 amino acids. This chain's CDR3 is CASRGRGRVNTEAFF. The CDR3 DNA sequence: TGTGCCAGCAGAGGAAGAGGACGGGTGAACACTGAAGCTTTCTTT.

There are a few counts of this clonotype. J is TRBJ2-3 and V is TRBV7-3; 7 bases are a match to TRBD1. The length of the CDR3 is 14 residues. V lost 4 bases, J lost 3 bases, and 4 bases stayed unmatched. The germline V gene has CDR1 SGHTA and CDR2 FQGTGA. The CDR3 coding sequence is TGTGCCAGCAGCTCTCGACAGGGTACAGATACGCAGTATTTT. Protein: CASSSRQGTDTQYF. Together with reference TRBV7-3 and TRBJ2-3, the CDR3 gives the full variable domain: GAGVSQTPSNKVTEKGKYVELRCDPISGHTALYWYRQSLGQGPEFLIYFQGTGAADDSGLPNDRFFAVRPEGSVSTLKIQRTERGDSAVYLCASSSRQGTDTQYFGPGTRLTVL.

The sample holds a few counts of this clonotype. This CDR3 reads CASSQEWGGNQPQHF. For the CDR3, the DNA is TGCGCCAGCAGCCAAGAGTGGGGGGGCAATCAGCCCCAGCATTTT. The V gene is TRBV4-1, the J gene TRBJ1-5, with a possible D match to TRBD1 (5 bases). Deletions cut 0 bases from V and 2 bases from J, with 8 bases between. The CDR3 is made up of 15 amino acids. Germline lookup yields CDR1 MGHRA and CDR2 YSYEKL.

CDR3 amino acids: CASSLVGLRGGYTF. The CDR3 nucleotides are TGTGCCAGCAGCTTAGTGGGTCTTCGGGGTGGCTACACCTTC. The V and J genes are TRBV13 and TRBJ1-2; D is unresolved. CDR1 and CDR2 from the germline V gene are PRHDT and FYEKMQ (reference sequence). The CDR3 length is 14 residues. V shed 1 base and J shed 7 bases, with 13 bases lying between them.

This clonotype has a count of ten or more. The chain couples TRBV28 to TRBJ1-5; D is possibly TRBD1 (6 bases). V was trimmed by 7 bases and J by 4 bases, leaving 11 bases between them. CDR1 is MDHEN, CDR2 SYDVKM, per germline. CDR3 length: 13 amino acids. The CDR3 DNA sequence: TGTGCCAGCACCGGGACAAGAAATCAGCCCCAGCATTTT. This encodes CASTGTRNQPQHF. Supplemented by reference TRBV28 and TRBJ1-5, the full variable domain reads DVKVTQSSRYLVKRTGEKVFLECVQDMDHENMFWYRQDPGLGLRLIYFSYDVKMKEKGDIPEGYSVSREKKERFSLILESASTNQTSMYLCASTGTRNQPQHFGDGTRLSIL.

The DNA for the CDR3 is TGCGCCAGCAGCCAGGCCGGGGGAAGCTCCTACGAGCAGTACTTC. Protein: CASSQAGGSSYEQYF. The genes are TRBV4-1 and TRBJ2-7; TRBD2 is a possible D gene (6 bases). The CDR3 runs to 15 residues. Germline V gene sequence: CDR1 MGHRA, CDR2 YSYEKL. The V and J ends lost 3 bases and 0 bases respectively, with 12 bases between them.

This clonotype has a count of ten or more. This chain connects TRBV6-5 to TRBJ2-6, with D perhaps being TRBD1 or TRBD2 (5 bases each). CDR1 and CDR2 from the germline V gene are MNHEY and SVGAGI. Trimming removed 4 bases from V and 6 bases from J, with 13 bases in between. The CDR3 length is 15 residues. The CDR3: CASSFRDPQANVLTF. The CDR3 DNA reads TGTGCCAGCAGTTTCCGGGACCCGCAGGCCAACGTCCTGACTTTC.